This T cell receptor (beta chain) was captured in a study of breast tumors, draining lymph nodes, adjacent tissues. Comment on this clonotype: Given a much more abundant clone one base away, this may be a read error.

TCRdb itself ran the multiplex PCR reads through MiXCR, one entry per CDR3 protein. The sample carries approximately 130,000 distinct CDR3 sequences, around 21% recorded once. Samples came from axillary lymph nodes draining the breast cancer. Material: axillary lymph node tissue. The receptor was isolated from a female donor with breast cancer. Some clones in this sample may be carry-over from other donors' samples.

This chain's CDR3 is CASRLERANSYNEQFF. The CDR3 DNA sequence: TGTGCCAGCAGATTAGAACGGGCTAACTCCTACAATGAGCAGTTCTTC. The gene calls are TRBV6-1 and TRBJ2-1; no clear D gene. The CDR3 has 16 residues. Per germline, CDR1 MNHNS and CDR2 SASEGT. V was cut by 6 bases and J by 0 bases, with 15 bases left in between.